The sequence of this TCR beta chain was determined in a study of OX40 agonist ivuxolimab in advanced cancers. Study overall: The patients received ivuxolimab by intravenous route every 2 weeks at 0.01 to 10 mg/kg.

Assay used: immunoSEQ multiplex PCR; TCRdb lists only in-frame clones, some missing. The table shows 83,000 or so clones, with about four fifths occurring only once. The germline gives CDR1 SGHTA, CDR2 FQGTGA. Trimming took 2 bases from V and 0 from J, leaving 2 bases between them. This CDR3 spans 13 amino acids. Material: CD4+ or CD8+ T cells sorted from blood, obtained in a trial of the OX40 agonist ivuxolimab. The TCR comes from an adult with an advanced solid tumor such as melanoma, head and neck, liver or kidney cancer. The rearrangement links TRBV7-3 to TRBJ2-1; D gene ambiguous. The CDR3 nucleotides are TGTGCCAGCAGCTTAGGCTCCTACAATGAGCAGTTCTTC. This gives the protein CASSLGSYNEQFF.